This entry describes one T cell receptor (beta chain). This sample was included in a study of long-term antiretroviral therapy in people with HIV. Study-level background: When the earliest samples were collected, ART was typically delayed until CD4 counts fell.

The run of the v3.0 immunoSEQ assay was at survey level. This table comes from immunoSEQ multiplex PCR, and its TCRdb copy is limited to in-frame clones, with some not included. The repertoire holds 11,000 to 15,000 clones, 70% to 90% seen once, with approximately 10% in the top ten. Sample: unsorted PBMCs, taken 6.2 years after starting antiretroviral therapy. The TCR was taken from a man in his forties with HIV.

CDR3 sequence: CASSYAVGSTDTQYF. The CDR3 nucleotides read TGTGCCAGCAGTTATGCCGTGGGTAGCACAGATACGCAGTATTTT. This chain uses TRBV6-5 with TRBJ2-3; D remains unclear. CDR3 length equals 15 residues. Germline CDR1 is MNHEY and CDR2 is SVGAGI. Trimming cost V 3 bases and J 0 bases, with 10 bases left between them.